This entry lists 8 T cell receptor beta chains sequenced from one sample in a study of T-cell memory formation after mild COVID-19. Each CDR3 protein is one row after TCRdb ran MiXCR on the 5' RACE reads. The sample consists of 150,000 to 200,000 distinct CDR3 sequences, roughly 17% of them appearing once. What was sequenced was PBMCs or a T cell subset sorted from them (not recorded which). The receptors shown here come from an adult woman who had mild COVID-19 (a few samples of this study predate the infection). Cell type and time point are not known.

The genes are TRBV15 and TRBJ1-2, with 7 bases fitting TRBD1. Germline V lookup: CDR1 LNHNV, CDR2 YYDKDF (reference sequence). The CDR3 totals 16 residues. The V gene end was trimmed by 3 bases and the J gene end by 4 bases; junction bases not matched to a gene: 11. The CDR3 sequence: CATSRGGQEKGYGYTF. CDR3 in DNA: TGTGCCACCAGCAGGGGAGGACAGGAAAAAGGCTATGGCTACACCTTC.

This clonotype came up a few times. The CDR3 DNA follows: TGTGCCAGCAGCATTACAGCGGGTTCCTACAATGAGCAGTTCTTC. Translating it yields CASSITAGSYNEQFF. The chain carries TRBV2 and TRBJ2-1; possible D gene TRBD2, 6 bases. Trimming stripped 6 bases from V and 1 base from J, with 13 bases between. This CDR3 comprises 15 residues. Germline V CDR1 and CDR2: SNHLY, FYNNEI.

CDR3 bases: TGTGCCAGCAGCCCAGGCCCCCGGAATTTTGGTGGCTACACCTTC. Protein sequence: CASSPGPRNFGGYTF. The chain employs TRBV7-8 and TRBJ1-2; D remains ambiguous. The V gene lost 5 bases and the J gene lost 7 bases, with 20 bases spanning the gap. CDR3 size: 15 residues. Germline CDR1 reads SGHVS; CDR2 reads FQNEAQ.

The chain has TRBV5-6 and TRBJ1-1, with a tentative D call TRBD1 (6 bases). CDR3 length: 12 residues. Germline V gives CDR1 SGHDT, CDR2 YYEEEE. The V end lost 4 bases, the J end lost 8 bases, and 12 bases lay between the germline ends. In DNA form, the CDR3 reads TGTGCCAGCAGCCCTATAGGGGGAGAAGCTTTCTTT. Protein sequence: CASSPIGGEAFF.

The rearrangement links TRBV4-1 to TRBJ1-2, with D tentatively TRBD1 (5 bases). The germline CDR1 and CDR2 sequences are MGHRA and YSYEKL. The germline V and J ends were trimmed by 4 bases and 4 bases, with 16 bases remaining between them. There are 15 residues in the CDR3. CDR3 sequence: CASSPLQGGVYGYTF. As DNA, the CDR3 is TGCGCCAGCAGCCCTCTCCAGGGAGGGGTCTATGGCTACACCTTC.

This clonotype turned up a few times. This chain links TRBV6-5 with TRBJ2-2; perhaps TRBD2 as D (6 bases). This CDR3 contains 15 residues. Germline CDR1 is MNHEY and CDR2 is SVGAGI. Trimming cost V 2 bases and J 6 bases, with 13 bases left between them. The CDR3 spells CASSYLGTGAGELFF. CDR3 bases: TGTGCCAGCAGTTACCTCGGGACTGGCGCCGGGGAGCTGTTTTTT.

The CDR3 is CASKGGSTNEQFF. For the CDR3, the DNA is TGCGCCAGCAAAGGGGGATCTACGAATGAGCAGTTCTTC. The chain combines TRBV5-1 with TRBJ2-1, with a tentative D call TRBD1 (6 bases). The V gene's germline CDR1 is SGHRS and CDR2 YFSETQ. Between the trimmed V and J ends, which lost 6 bases and 7 bases, there was a span of 14 bases. This CDR3 is built from 13 residues.

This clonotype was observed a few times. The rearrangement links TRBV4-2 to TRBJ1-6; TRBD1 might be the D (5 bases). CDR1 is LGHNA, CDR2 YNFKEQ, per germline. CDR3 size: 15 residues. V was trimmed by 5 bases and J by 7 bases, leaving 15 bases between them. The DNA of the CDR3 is TGTGCCAGCAGCTCTTCGGGGGTCGGGAATTCACCCCTCCACTTT. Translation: CASSSSGVGNSPLHF.